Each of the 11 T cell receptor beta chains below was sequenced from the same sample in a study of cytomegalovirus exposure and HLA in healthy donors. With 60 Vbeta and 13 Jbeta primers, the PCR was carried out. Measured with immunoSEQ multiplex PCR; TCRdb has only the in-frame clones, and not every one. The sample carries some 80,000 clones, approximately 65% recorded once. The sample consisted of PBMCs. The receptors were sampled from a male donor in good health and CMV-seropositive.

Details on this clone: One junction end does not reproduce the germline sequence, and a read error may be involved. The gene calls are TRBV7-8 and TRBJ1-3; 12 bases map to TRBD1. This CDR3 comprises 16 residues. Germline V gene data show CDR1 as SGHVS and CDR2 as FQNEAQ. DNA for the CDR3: TGTGCCAGTAGCTTAACGGGACAGGGGGCAACAAACACCATATATTTT. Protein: CASSLTGQGATNTIYF.

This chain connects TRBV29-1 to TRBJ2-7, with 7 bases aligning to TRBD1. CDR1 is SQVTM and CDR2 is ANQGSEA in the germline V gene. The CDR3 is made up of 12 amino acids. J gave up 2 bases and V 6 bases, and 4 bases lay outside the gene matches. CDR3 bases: TGCAGCGTACAGGACAGGCCCTACGAGCAGTACTTC. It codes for CSVQDRPYEQYF.

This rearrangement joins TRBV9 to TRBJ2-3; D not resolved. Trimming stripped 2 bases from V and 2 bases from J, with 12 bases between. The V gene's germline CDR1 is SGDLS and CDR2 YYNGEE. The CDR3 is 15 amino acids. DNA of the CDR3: TGTGCCAGCAGCGTTGGCCCGCGGCACACAGATACGCAGTATTTT. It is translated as CASSVGPRHTDTQYF.

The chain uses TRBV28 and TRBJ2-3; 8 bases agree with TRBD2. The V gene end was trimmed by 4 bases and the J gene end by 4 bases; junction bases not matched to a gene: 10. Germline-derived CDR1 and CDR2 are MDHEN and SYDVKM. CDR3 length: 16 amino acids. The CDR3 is CASSSGGAESADTQYF. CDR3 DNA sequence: TGTGCCAGCAGTTCCGGGGGGGCCGAGTCAGCAGATACGCAGTATTTT.

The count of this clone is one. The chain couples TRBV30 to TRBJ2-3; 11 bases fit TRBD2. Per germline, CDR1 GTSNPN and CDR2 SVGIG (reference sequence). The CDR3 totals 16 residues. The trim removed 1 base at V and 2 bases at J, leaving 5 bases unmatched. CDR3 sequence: CAWSGLAGGPTDTQYF. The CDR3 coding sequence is TGTGCCTGGAGTGGGCTAGCGGGGGGTCCCACAGATACGCAGTATTTT.

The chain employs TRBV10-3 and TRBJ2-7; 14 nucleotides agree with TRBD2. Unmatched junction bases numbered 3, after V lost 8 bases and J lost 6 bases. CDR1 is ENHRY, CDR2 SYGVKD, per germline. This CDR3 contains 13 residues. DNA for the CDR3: TGTGCCATCGGCGGACTAGCGGGAGGCGAGCAGTACTTC. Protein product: CAIGGLAGGEQYF.

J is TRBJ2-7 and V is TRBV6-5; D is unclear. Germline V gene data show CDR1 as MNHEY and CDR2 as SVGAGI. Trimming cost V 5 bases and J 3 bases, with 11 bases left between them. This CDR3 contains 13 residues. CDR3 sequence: CASSQDKIYEQYF. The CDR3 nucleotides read TGTGCCAGCAGTCAAGACAAGATCTACGAGCAGTACTTC.

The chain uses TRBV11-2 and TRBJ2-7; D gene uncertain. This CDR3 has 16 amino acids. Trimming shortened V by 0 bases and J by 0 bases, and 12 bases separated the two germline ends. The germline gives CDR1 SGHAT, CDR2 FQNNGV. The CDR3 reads CASSLELSITSYEQYF. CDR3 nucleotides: TGTGCCAGCAGCTTAGAACTTTCAATTACCTCCTACGAGCAGTACTTC.

The CDR3 region is CASSRGQGRVAGGNEQFF. The CDR3, as DNA: TGTGCCAGCAGCCGTGGACAGGGGCGAGTAGCGGGAGGGAATGAGCAGTTCTTC. The chain uses TRBV14 and TRBJ2-1; 11 nucleotides align to TRBD2. CDR1 is SGHDN, CDR2 FVKESK, per germline. V was pared by 4 bases and J by 7 bases, with 15 bases of the junction left unmatched. This CDR3 contains 18 residues.

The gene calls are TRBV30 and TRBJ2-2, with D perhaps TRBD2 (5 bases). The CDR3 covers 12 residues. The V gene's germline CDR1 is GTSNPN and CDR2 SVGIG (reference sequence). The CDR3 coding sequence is TGTGAAGGACTTACCAACACCGGGGAGCTGTTTTTT. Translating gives CEGLTNTGELFF.

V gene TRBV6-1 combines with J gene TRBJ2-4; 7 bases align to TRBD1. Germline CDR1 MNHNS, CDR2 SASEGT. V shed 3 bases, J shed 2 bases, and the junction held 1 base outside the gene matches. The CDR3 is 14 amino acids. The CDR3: CASSETGPKNIQYF. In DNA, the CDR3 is TGTGCCAGCAGTGAGACAGGGCCCAAAAACATTCAGTACTTC.